The clone carrying this T cell receptor beta chain turned up a few times. As yet, its antigen is unknown. MiXCR, run by TCRdb on the reads, gives a single entry per CDR3 protein. Altogether under 850,000 distinct CDR3 sequences are present, 30% to 35% being singletons, with the ten largest covering approximately 18%. The sample is drawn from a study of T cell repertoires in cytomegalovirus infection. Study-level findings and limits: HLA-C-restricted CMV-specific TCR beta clonotypes prevailed in the ex vivo response.

The sequence was obtained from a human donor in good health (CMV status not recorded). Some clones in this sample may be carry-over from other donors' samples. This sample comprised cultured PBMCs, obtained from culture after CMV antigen stimulation.

The DNA for the CDR3 is TGTGGCCCGGCAGAAGAGCCCCCCGGGACCCAGTACTTC. Encoded protein: CGPAEEPPGTQYF. The chain links TRBV6-1 to TRBJ2-5; D gene unclear. CDR3 length equals 13 residues. The germline V gene encodes CDR1 MNHNS and CDR2 SASEGT.